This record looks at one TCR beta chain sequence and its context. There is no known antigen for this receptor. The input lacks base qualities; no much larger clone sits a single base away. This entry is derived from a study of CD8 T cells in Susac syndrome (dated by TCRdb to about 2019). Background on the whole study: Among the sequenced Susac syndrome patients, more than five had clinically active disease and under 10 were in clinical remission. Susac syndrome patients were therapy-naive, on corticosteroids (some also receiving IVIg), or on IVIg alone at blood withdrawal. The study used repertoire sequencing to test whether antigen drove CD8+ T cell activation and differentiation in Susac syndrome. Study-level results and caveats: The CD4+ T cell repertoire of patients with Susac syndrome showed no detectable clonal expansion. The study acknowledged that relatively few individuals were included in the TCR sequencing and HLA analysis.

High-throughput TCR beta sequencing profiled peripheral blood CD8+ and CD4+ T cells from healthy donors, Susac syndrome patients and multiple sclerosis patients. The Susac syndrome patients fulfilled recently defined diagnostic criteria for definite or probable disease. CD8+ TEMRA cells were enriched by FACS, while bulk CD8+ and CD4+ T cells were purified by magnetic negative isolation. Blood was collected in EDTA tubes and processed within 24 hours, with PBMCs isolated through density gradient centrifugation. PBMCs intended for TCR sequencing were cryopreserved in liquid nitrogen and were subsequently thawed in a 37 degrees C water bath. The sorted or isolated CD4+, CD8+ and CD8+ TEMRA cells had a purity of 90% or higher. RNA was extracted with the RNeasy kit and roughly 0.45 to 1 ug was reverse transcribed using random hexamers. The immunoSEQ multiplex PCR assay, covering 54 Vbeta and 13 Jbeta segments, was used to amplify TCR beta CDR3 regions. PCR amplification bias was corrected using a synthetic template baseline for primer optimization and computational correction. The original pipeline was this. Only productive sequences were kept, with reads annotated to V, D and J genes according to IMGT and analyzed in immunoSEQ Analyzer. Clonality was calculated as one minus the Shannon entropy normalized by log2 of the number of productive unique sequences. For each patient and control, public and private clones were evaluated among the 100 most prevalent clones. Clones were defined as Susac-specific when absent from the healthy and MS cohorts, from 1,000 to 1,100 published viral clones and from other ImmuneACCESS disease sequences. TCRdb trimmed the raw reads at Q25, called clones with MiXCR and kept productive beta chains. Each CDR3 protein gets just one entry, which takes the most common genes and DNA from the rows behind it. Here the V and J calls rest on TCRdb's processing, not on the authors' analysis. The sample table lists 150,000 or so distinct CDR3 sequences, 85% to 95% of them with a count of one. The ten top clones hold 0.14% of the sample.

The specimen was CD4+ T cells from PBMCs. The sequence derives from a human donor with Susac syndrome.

The DNA sequence is TGCAGTGTTACAGGGGGCTGGAGCGATAGGTGGGAAGCTTTCTTT. This is translated as CSVTGGWSDRWEAFF. The chain joins TRBV20-1 to TRBJ1-1, with TRBD1 matching 9 junction bases. V is cut back by 7 bases and J by 8 bases, with 17 bases in the junction unmatched. The CDR3 goes from the cysteine to the phenylalanine over 15 residues. The DNA shown is the 45-base CDR3, in frame from base 1. The germline V gene (reference sequence) provides CDR1 DFQATT and CDR2 SNEGSKA.